These 13 T cell receptor beta chains share one sample of origin, sequenced in a study of cytomegalovirus exposure and HLA in healthy donors. Data came from immunoSEQ multiplex PCR; TCRdb stores just in-frame clones and leaves some out. The sample carries 210,000 or so clones, around 88% recorded once. Sequenced sample: PBMCs. These receptor sequences come from a woman aged 18-35 years in good health and CMV-seronegative.

The chain is built from TRBV7-2 and TRBJ2-5; D not resolved. Germline-derived CDR1 and CDR2 are SGHTA and FQGNSA. The CDR3 loop spans 14 amino acids. The ends were cut back, 5 bases at V and 5 bases at J, with 15 bases in the middle. The CDR3 here is CASSPPGAGETQYF. For the CDR3, the DNA is TGTGCCAGCAGCCCTCCGGGTGCTGGGGAGACCCAGTACTTC.

The V gene is TRBV7-2, the J gene TRBJ2-2, with 9 bases fitting TRBD2. This CDR3 is 16 amino acids long. V lost 4 bases and J lost 4; bases outside the gene matches: 7. Germline-derived CDR1 and CDR2 are SGHTA and FQGNSA. The DNA of the CDR3 is TGTGCCAGCAGCTCACTTAGCGGGAGTCGCACCGGGGAGCTGTTTTTT. Protein sequence: CASSSLSGSRTGELFF.

The chain carries TRBV6-5 and TRBJ1-1, with a possible D match to TRBD1 (6 bases). Trimming pared 6 bases from V and 3 bases from J, leaving 17 bases between. The CDR3 spans 15 residues. From germline, CDR1 is MNHEY and CDR2 SVGAGI. This chain's CDR3 is CASSFTGNGDTEAFF. Written as DNA, the CDR3 is TGTGCCAGCAGCTTCACAGGGAATGGAGACACTGAAGCTTTCTTT.

The chain couples TRBV5-6 to TRBJ2-1, with D possibly matching TRBD1 (6 bases). V shed 3 bases and J shed 5 bases, with 15 bases lying between them. Germline V gene sequence: CDR1 SGHDT, CDR2 YYEEEE. The CDR3 extends over 15 amino acids. CDR3 protein: CASSSPRDTHNEQFF. The CDR3 DNA reads TGTGCCAGCAGCTCTCCCCGGGACACCCACAATGAGCAGTTCTTC. The full variable domain, with the rest looked up from reference TRBV5-6 and TRBJ2-1, is DAGVTQSPTHLIKTRGQQVTLRCSPKSGHDTVSWYQQALGQGPQFIFQYYEEEERQRGNFPDRFSGHQFPNYSSELNVNALLLGDSALYLCASSSPRDTHNEQFFGPGTRLTVL.

CDR3 DNA: TGTGCCAGCAGCTTTACCCCGCTGGACAGTTTATTAGGCTACGAGCAGTACTTC. Translating gives CASSFTPLDSLLGYEQYF. The chain uses TRBV7-9 and TRBJ2-7; D possibly corresponds to TRBD1 (6 bases). CDR1 and CDR2 from the germline V gene are SEHNR and FQNEAQ (reference sequence). V lost 3 bases and J 3 bases, leaving 24 bases between the germline ends. The CDR3 has 18 amino acids.

The chain links TRBV19 to TRBJ2-1; 14 bases agree with TRBD2. Trimming removed 3 bases from V and 9 bases from J; junction bases left unmatched: 7. Germline V lookup: CDR1 LNHDA, CDR2 SQIVND (reference sequence). The CDR3 has 16 amino acids. Written as DNA, the CDR3 is TGTGCCAGTAGTATTCGACTAGCGGGAGGGCGGGTTGAGCAGTTCTTC. It is translated as CASSIRLAGGRVEQFF.

The V call is TRBV6-5, the J call TRBJ2-4, with a weak D call TRBD1 (6 bases). Germline loops: CDR1 MNHEY, CDR2 SVGAGI. The CDR3 covers 16 residues. Trimming removed 0 bases at V and 4 bases at J, with 13 bases between. The CDR3 DNA sequence: TGTGCCAGCAGTTACTCGGTGTCAGGGGCGAAAAACATTCAGTACTTC. This encodes CASSYSVSGAKNIQYF.

This clone was found a few times. V usage is TRBV29-1 and J usage is TRBJ2-5, with D possibly being TRBD2 (5 bases). The CDR3 length is 14 residues. V was pared by 3 bases and J by 3 bases, with 14 bases between. Germline lookup yields CDR1 SQVTM and CDR2 ANQGSEA. The CDR3, as DNA: TGCAGCGTTGATACGGGAAGGACCGAAGAGACCCAGTACTTC. Translated, it gives CSVDTGRTEETQYF.

This clone was seen a handful of times. This chain uses TRBV7-6 with TRBJ2-5; perhaps TRBD1 as D (5 bases). The CDR3 runs 15 residues. Germline loops: CDR1 SGHVS, CDR2 FNYEAQ. Between the trimmed V and J ends, which lost 1 base and 1 base, there was a span of 10 bases. CDR3 sequence reads: CASSLVDRAQETQYF. CDR3 in DNA: TGTGCCAGCAGCTTAGTCGACAGAGCCCAAGAGACCCAGTACTTC.

In this sample, this clone turned up once. The V gene is TRBV4-1, the J gene TRBJ2-7; TRBD2 agrees at 8 bases. Germline CDR1 MGHRA, CDR2 YSYEKL. The CDR3 sequence is 16 residues long. The trim removed 0 bases at V and 6 bases at J, leaving 10 bases unmatched. For the CDR3, the DNA is TGCGCCAGCAGCCAAGAGGAACGGGGGGGGGCCGGCGAGCAGTACTTC. Amino acid sequence: CASSQEERGGAGEQYF.

The chain combines TRBV6-5 with TRBJ1-4, with 9 bases aligning to TRBD1. In germline, CDR1 is MNHEY, CDR2 SVGAGI. CDR3 length equals 14 residues. J gave up 8 bases and V 5 bases, and 6 bases lay outside the gene matches. CDR3 sequence (DNA): TGTGCCAGCAGTAGACAGGGGGTGGGAGAAAAACTGTTTTTT. Translation gives CASSRQGVGEKLFF.

V is TRBV7-9 and J is TRBJ2-1, with a possible D match to TRBD2 (5 bases). V lost 1 base to trimming and J lost 6 bases, with 13 bases between them. The CDR3 covers 15 residues. Germline CDR1 SEHNR, CDR2 FQNEAQ (reference sequence). CDR3 nucleotides: TGTGCCAGCAGCTTAGGAGGGATCCCCCTCAATGAGCAGTTCTTC. Protein sequence: CASSLGGIPLNEQFF. Full variable domain (outside the CDR3, taken from reference TRBV7-9 and TRBJ2-1): DTGVSQNPRHKITKRGQNVTFRCDPISEHNRLYWYRQTLGQGPEFLTYFQNEAQLEKSRLLSDRFSAERPKGSFSTLEIQRTEQGDSAMYLCASSLGGIPLNEQFFGPGTRLTVL.

This clone was observed a handful of times. The chain has TRBV30 and TRBJ1-1; no clear D. V gave up 6 bases and J gave up 1 base, with 6 bases separating them. The CDR3 has 11 residues. Germline loops: CDR1 GTSNPN, CDR2 SVGIG (reference sequence). The CDR3: CACTRNTEAFF. CDR3 coding DNA: TGTGCCTGCACAAGGAACACTGAAGCTTTCTTT.